Described below is a single T cell receptor (beta chain) sequence and its context. What antigen it recognizes has not been identified. Base qualities are not provided; no much larger clone lies one nucleotide away. The sample comes from a study of blood T cells in healthy people across ages (dated by TCRdb to 2015 to 2017). Regarding the complete study: In model experiments, template switching captured about one uniquely barcoded TCR beta cDNA molecule for every two T cells. Using deep sequencing normalized with unique cDNA molecular identifiers, the study measured how TCR beta repertoire diversity changes with age. The donors were divided into four age groups: young (average 16 years), middle-aged (approximately 39), aged (approximately 62) and long-lived (around 87). To avoid experimental bias, donors of different ages were distributed randomly across sequencing lanes. For two donors (one aged 18 to 30 and one aged 80 or older), the study analyzed two additional independent replicas of 1 million unique cDNA reads from the same blood draw. Beyond this particular receptor, the publication reports: The long-lived group showed more naive CD4+ T cells, fewer expanded clones and increased TCR diversity than the aged group, suggesting age selection. As age increased, observed TCR beta diversity per million T cells dropped in a roughly linear way, and a significant reduction was already evident by age around 41. Donor CMV infection status was unknown, potentially confounding age-related changes in expanded clonotypes. Estimates of total diversity based on one million sequenced T cells were regarded as lower bounds and as underestimates. Since profiling was done on bulk unsorted PBMCs, naive and antigen-experienced compartments could not be conclusively compared. A strong correlation was found between observed TCR beta diversity and the percentage of naive T cells measured by flow cytometry.

Library method: 5' RACE. Sequenced on an Illumina HiSeq 2500. A second PCR of about 7 to 12 cycles was run with a J-beta primer mix and a sample-barcoded 5' primer. A unique molecular identifier was introduced onto each TCR beta cDNA molecule by a template-switch 5' adaptor carrying 12 random nucleotides. At least 3 million CDR3-containing paired-end reads were obtained from each sample. The Mint cDNA synthesis kit, primed by a TRBC-specific oligonucleotide, was used to synthesize first-strand cDNA from all RNA. Following uracil-DNA glycosylase treatment, a first 18-cycle PCR with universal primers M1SS and BC2_uni_R was performed on all cDNA. Turning to the authors' computational methods: For normalization, 1 million high-quality reads, each with a distinct molecular identifier, were randomly selected from each sample. Reads sharing molecular identifiers were discarded rather than binned into consensus sequences. MiTCR, run with a Q25 quality threshold and the strictest error-elimination algorithm, handled CDR3 identification, clonotype clustering and error correction. Lower-bound total TCR beta diversity was estimated with a nonparametric unseen species model using Euler transformation. TCRdb ran its own pipeline on the public reads, namely fastp trimming at Q25 and MiXCR clone calling, and kept in-frame beta chains. Here each entry gathers all rows of one CDR3 protein and keeps the most common genes and DNA. The V and J calls follow TCRdb's processing rather than the paper's. This sample lists fewer than 750,000 distinct CDR3 sequences; around 50% were detected once. The ten largest make up 20% to 25% of the sample.

The CDR3 sequence holds 13 residues, the cysteine and phenylalanine included. Only the CDR3 DNA stays, 39 bases, in frame from base 1. V is shortened by 4 bases, J by 5 bases, and the region joining them spans 9 bases. The donors were roughly 40 Caucasian individuals from Russia, aged about 6 to 100 years, who were systemically healthy. Each donor gave 8 to 10 milliliters of peripheral blood, drawn into EDTA-treated Vacutainer tubes. Ficoll-Paque density-gradient centrifugation was used to isolate PBMCs, with at least 6.5 million per sample. Total RNA, at least 6 micrograms per sample, was extracted from PBMCs with Trizol reagent. For every donor, an aliquot of PBMCs went through flow cytometry to measure the percentages of naive CD45RAhigh/CD27high T cells.

This clonotype originated in an elderly man in good health. Input material: blood. The sequence links TRBV12-3 or TRBV12-4 to TRBJ2-4; no D gene call is confident. The CDR3 region: CASSSMAENIQYF. The DNA sequence follows: TGTGCCAGCAGTTCCATGGCGGAAAACATTCAGTACTTC.